The clone carrying this T cell receptor (beta chain) occurred many times. The 5'RACE template-switching step produced TCR cDNA and added a universal primer site and UMIs. TCRdb processed the 5' RACE reads anew with MiXCR; each CDR3 protein has one entry. The table has about 26,000 distinct CDR3 sequences, 4.5% seen once. V shed 5 bases and J 5 bases; nucleotides not matched to a gene: 10. Germline CDR1 reads LGHNA; CDR2 reads YNFKEQ. This CDR3 region has 15 residues. These data are taken from a study of T cells after yellow fever vaccination. Study findings and constraints: Reappearance after the booster was seen for most primary-vaccination clones, at 95% to 96% CD4 and about 90% CD8. Clonotypes found in both CD4 and CD8 compartments made up a small share. When the response was secondary, it was weaker but reached its peak faster, day 5 versus 15.

This chain uses TRBV4-2 with TRBJ1-1; 8 nucleotides agree with TRBD1. The sample in question was PBMCs, either bulk or a sorted T-cell subset (CD4+, CD8+, memory, or dextramer-sorted; not recorded which), obtained on the day of the yellow fever booster vaccination. The origin of this receptor is a man aged 18 to 29 who received the YFV17D yellow fever vaccine. The CDR3 sequence: CASSSPVGQGTEAFF. The CDR3 DNA reads as TGTGCCAGCAGCTCTCCGGTAGGACAGGGAACTGAAGCTTTCTTT.